This T cell receptor (beta chain) is from a study of OX40 agonist ivuxolimab in advanced cancers. About the research overall: Antecedent anti-PD-1, anti-PD-L1 or anti-CTLA-4 therapy was permissible, with under 50% having received some.

With respect to this clone: Other DNA sequences of this sample code for an identical CDR3.

Trimming stripped 3 bases from V and 3 bases from J, with 3 bases between. CDR3 length: 11 amino acids. Germline assignment: CDR1 SNHLY and CDR2 FYNNEI. Clones were sequenced by immunoSEQ multiplex PCR, and TCRdb holds only the in-frame ones, with some missing. The table lists some 52,000 clones, 85% to 95% of them singletons. Patients were ineligible given autoimmune disease history or systemic immunosuppression. This clonotype was sampled from an adult with an advanced solid tumor such as melanoma, head and neck, liver or kidney cancer. This chain joins TRBV2 and TRBJ2-7; D gene unclear. The sample consisted of CD4+ or CD8+ T cells sorted from blood, taken in a trial of the OX40 agonist ivuxolimab. The CDR3 nucleotides are TGTGCCAGCAGTGACAGCTACGAGCAGTACTTC. This encodes CASSDSYEQYF. Based on the CDR3 plus reference TRBV2 and TRBJ2-7, the full variable domain is EPEVTQTPSHQVTQMGQEVILRCVPISNHLYFYWYRQILGQKVEFLVSFYNNEISEKSEIFDDQFSVERPDGSNFTLKIRSTKLEDSAMYFCASSDSYEQYFGPGTRLTVT.